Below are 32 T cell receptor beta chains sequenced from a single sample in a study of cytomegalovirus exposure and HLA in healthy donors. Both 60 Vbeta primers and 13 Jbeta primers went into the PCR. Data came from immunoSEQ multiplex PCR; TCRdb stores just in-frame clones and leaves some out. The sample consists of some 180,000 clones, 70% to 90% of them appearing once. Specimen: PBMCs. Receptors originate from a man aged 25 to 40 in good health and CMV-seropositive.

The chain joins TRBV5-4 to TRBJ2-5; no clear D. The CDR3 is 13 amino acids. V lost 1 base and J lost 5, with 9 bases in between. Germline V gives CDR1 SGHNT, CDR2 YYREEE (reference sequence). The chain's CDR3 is CASSLNSLETQYF. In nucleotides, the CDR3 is TGTGCCAGCAGCTTGAACTCTTTGGAGACCCAGTACTTC.

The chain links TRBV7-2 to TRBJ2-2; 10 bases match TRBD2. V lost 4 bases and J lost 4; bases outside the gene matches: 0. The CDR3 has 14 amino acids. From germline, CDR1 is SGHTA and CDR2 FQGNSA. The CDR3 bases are TGTGCCAGCAGCTCTAGCGGGAGCACCGGGGAGCTGTTTTTT. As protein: CASSSSGSTGELFF.

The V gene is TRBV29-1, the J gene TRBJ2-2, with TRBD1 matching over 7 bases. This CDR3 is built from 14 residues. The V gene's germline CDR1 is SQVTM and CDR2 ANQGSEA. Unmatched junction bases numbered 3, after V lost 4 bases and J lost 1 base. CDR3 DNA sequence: TGCAGCGTTGTGAGGGACAGGAACACCGGGGAGCTGTTTTTT. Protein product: CSVVRDRNTGELFF.

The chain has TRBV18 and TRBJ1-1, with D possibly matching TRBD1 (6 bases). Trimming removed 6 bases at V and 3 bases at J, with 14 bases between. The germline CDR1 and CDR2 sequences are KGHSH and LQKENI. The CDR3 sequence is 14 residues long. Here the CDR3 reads CASSSSEGDTEAFF. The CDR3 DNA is TGTGCCAGCTCGTCCAGCGAGGGGGACACTGAAGCTTTCTTT.

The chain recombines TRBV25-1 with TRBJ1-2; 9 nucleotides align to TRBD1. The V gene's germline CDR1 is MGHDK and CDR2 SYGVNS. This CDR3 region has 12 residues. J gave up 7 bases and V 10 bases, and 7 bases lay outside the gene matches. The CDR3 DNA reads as TGTGCCACCAAGATGACAGGGGGTGGCTACACCTTC. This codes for CATKMTGGGYTF.

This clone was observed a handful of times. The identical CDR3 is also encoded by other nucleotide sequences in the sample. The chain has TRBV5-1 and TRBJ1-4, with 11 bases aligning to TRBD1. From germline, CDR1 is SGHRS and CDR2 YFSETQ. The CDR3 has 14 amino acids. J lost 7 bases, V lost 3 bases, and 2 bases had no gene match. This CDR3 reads CASSSGTGGEKLFF. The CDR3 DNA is TGCGCCAGCAGCTCGGGGACAGGGGGTGAAAAACTGTTTTTT.

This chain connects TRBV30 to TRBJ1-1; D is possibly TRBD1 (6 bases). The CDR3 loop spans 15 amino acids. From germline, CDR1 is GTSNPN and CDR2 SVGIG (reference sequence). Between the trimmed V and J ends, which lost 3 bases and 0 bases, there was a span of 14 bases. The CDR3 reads CAWRPPQGLNTEAFF. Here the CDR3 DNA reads TGTGCCTGGAGACCACCACAGGGATTGAACACTGAAGCTTTCTTT.

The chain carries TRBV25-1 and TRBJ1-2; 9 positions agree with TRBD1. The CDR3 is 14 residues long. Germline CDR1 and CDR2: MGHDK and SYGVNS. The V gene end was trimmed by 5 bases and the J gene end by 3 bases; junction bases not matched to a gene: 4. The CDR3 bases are TGTGCCAGCAGTTGGACAGGGGAGTACTATGGCTACACCTTC. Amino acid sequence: CASSWTGEYYGYTF.

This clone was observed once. CDR3 residues: CASSNPSSYNEQFF. DNA for the CDR3: TGTGCCAGTAGTAATCCGAGCTCCTACAATGAGCAGTTCTTC. The chain uses TRBV5-5 and TRBJ2-1; no definite D call. Germline CDR1 is SGHKS and CDR2 is YYEKEE (reference sequence). Deletions cut 8 bases from V and 0 bases from J, with 12 bases between. The CDR3 contains 14 residues.

The CDR3 DNA reads TGTGCCAGCAGCTTAGCGCCCTTCAGGGGGAGCACCTACAATGAGCAGTTCTTC. Protein sequence: CASSLAPFRGSTYNEQFF. V usage is TRBV7-9 and J usage is TRBJ2-1, with 7 bases fitting TRBD1. With V trimmed by 0 bases and J by 2 bases, 10 bases remained unmatched. The CDR3 sequence is 18 residues long. The germline CDR1 and CDR2 sequences are SEHNR and FQNEAQ (reference sequence).

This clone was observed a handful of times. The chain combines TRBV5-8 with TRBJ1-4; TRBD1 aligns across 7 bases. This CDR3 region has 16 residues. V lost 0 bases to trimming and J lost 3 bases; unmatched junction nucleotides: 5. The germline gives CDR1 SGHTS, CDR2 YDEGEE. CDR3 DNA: TGTGCCAGCAGCTTGGGGCCAGGGGGAGCTAATGAAAAACTGTTTTTT. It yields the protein CASSLGPGGANEKLFF.

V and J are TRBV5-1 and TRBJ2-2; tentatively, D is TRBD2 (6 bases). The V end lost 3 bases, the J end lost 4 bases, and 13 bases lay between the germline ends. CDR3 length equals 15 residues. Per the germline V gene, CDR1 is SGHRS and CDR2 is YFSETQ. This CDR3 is CASSSLSGGTGELFF. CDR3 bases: TGCGCCAGCAGCTCCCTCTCCGGGGGCACCGGGGAGCTGTTTTTT.

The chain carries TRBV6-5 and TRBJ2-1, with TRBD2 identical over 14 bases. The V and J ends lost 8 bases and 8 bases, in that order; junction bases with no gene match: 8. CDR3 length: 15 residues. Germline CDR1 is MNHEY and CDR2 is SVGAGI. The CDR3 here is CASSSRLAGGYEQFF. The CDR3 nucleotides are TGTGCCAGCTCCTCCCGACTAGCGGGAGGGTATGAGCAGTTCTTC.

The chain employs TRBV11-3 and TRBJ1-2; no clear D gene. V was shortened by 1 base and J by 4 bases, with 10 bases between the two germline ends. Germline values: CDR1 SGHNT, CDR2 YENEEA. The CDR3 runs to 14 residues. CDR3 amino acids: CASSLASSSYGYTF. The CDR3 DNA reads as TGTGCCAGCAGCTTAGCTTCCTCTTCCTATGGCTACACCTTC.

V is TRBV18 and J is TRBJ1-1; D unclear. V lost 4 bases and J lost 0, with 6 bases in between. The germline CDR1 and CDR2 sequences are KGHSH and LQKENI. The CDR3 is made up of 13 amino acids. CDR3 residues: CASSQAVNTEAFF. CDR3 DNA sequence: TGTGCCAGCTCACAAGCGGTGAACACTGAAGCTTTCTTT. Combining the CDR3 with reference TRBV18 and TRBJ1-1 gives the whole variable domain NAGVMQNPRHLVRRRGQEARLRCSPMKGHSHVYWYRQLPEEGLKFMVYLQKENIIDESGMPKERFSAEFPKEGPSILRIQQVVRGDSAAYFCASSQAVNTEAFFGQGTRLTVV.

The CDR3 here is CASSQGPVMDEQYF. In DNA, the CDR3 is TGCGCCAGCAGCCAAGGTCCGGTCATGGACGAGCAGTACTTC. This chain links TRBV4-1 with TRBJ2-7; D not resolved. Germline CDR1 is MGHRA and CDR2 is YSYEKL. The CDR3 extends over 14 amino acids. V was cut by 1 base and J by 5 bases, with 12 bases left in between.

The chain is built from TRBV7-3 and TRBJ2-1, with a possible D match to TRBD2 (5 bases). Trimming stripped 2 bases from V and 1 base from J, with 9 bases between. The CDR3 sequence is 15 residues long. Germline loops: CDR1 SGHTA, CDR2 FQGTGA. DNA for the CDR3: TGTGCCAGCAGCTTAGGAGGTGGGTCCTACAATGAGCAGTTCTTC. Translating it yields CASSLGGGSYNEQFF.

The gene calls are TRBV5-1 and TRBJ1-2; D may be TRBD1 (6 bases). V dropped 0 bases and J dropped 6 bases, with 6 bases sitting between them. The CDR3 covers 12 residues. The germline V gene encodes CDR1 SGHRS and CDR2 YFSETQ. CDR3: CASSLGTDGYTF. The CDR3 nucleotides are TGCGCCAGCAGCTTGGGGACAGATGGCTACACCTTC.

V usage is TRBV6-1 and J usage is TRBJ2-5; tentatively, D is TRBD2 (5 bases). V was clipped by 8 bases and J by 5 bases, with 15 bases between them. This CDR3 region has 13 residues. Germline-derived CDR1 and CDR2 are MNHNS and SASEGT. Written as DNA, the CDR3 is TGTGCCAGCTCGGGGAACGGTTGGGAGACCCAGTACTTC. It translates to CASSGNGWETQYF.

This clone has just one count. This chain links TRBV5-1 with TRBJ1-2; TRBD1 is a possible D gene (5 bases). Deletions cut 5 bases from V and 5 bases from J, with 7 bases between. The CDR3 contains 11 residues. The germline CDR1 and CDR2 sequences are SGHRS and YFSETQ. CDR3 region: CASRRQYGYTF. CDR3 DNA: TGCGCCAGCAGACGACAGTATGGCTACACCTTC.

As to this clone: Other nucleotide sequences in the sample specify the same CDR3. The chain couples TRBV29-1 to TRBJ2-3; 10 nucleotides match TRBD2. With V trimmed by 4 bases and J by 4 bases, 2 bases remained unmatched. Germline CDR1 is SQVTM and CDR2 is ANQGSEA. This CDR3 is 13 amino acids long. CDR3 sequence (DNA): TGCAGCGTTGGGACTAGCGGTTCAGATACGCAGTATTTT. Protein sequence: CSVGTSGSDTQYF.

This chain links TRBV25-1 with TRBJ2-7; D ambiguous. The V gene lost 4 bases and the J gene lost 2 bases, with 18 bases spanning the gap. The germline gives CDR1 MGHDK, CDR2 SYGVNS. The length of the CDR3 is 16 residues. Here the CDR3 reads CASSASSVLVPYEQYF. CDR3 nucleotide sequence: TGTGCCAGCAGTGCTAGTTCAGTGTTAGTTCCCTACGAGCAGTACTTC.

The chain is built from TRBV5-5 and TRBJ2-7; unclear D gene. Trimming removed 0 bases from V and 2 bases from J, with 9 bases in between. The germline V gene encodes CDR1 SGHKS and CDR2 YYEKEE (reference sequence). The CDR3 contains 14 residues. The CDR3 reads CASSLAPTTYEQYF. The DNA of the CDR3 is TGTGCCAGCAGCTTGGCCCCCACTACCTACGAGCAGTACTTC.

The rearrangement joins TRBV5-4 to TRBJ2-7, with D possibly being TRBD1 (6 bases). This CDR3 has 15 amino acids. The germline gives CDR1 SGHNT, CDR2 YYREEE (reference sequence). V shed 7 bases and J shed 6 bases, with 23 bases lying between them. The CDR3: CASRSVGTTAGEQYF. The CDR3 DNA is TGTGCCAGCCGGTCGGTGGGGACAACCGCAGGCGAGCAGTACTTC.

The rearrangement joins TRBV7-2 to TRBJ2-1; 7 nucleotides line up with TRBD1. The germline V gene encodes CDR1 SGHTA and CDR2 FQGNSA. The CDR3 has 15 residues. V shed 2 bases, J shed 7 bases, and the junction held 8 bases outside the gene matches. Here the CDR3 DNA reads TGTGCCAGCAGCTTATCCCCGACAGGGTCGAATGAGCAGTTCTTC. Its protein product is CASSLSPTGSNEQFF.

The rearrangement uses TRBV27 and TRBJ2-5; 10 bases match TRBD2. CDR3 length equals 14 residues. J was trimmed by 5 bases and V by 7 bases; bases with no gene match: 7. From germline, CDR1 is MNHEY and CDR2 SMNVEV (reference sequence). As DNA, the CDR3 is TGTGCCAGCATCAGCGGGAGGGCCGGTGAGACCCAGTACTTC. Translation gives CASISGRAGETQYF.

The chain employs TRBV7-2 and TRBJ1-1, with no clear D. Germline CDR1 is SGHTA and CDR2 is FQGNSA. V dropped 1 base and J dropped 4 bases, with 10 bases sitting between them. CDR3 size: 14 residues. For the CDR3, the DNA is TGTGCCAGCAGCTTAGACACCCGCAGCACTGAAGCTTTCTTT. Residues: CASSLDTRSTEAFF.

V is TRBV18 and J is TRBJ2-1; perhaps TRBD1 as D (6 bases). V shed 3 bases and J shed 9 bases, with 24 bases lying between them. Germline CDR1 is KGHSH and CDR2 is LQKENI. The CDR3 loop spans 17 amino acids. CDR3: CASSPPKFSPGDTEQFF. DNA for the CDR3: TGTGCCAGCTCACCCCCCAAGTTTAGCCCCGGGGACACTGAGCAGTTCTTC.

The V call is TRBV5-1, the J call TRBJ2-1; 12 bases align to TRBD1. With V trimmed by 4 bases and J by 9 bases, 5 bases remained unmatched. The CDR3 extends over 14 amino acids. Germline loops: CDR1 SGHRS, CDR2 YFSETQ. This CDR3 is CASSPGTGGTEQFF. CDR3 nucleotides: TGCGCCAGCAGCCCCGGGACAGGGGGCACTGAGCAGTTCTTC.

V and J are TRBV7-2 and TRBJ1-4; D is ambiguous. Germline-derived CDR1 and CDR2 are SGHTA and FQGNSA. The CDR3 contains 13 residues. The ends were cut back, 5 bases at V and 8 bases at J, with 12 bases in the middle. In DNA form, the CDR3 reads TGTGCCAGCAGCCTGGGTGGAGGGGAAAAACTGTTTTTT. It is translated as CASSLGGGEKLFF.

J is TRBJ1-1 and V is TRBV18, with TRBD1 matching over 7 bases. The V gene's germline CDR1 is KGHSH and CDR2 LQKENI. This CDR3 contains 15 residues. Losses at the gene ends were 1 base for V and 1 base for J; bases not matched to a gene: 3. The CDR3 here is CASSPRQGENTEAFF. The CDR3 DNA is TGTGCCAGCTCACCACGACAGGGCGAGAACACTGAAGCTTTCTTT.

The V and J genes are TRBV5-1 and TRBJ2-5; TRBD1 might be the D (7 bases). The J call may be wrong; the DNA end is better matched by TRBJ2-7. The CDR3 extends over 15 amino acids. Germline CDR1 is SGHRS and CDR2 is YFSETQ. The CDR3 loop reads CASRPEGQTAYEQYF. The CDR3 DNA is TGCGCCAGCAGGCCGGAGGGACAGACGGCCTACGAGCAGTACTTC.